This is a list of T cell receptor beta chains from one sample in a study of patients and donors after allogeneic stem cell transplantation. TCRdb analysed the RT-PCR reads with MiXCR anew, one entry per CDR3 protein. Of hundreds of thousands of distinct CDR3 sequences listed, roughly 16% are singletons. Specimen: blood, either unsorted or a sorted T cell fraction (not recorded which). The receptors here all came from a human donor who was either an allogeneic HSCT recipient or a stem cell or donor lymphocyte infusion donor (not recorded which). It is not recorded whose cells these are; they may come from a transplant donor. Each CDR3 is given with its conserved first and last residue. The D gene is left open where the match is weak. Where a row states a size, it is once, few, many or the class of an expanded clone; other rows omit it.

.,TRBJ1-1,TRBV6-5,.,TGTGCCAGCAGTTACTCCTTCGCTACGACAGGCTGGACTGAAGCTTTCTTT,CASSYSFATTGWTEAFF
.,TRBJ1-1,TRBV5-1,.,TGCGCCAGCAGCCCAGTGATCGGGGACACTGAAGCTTTCTTT,CASSPVIGDTEAFF
few,TRBJ2-3,TRBV6-1,.,TGTGCCAGCAGAACCCGAGGGGGGGGCACAAGCACAGATACGCAGTATTTT,CASRTRGGGTSTDTQYF
.,TRBJ2-3,TRBV14,.,TGTGCCAGCAGCCCCACCGAGGTAACGCAGTATTTT,CASSPTEVTQYF
.,TRBJ2-5,TRBV4-1,.,TGCGCCAGCAGCCGCCACCGGGAGACCCAGTACTTC,CASSRHRETQYF
few,TRBJ1-1,TRBV20-1,TRBD1,TGCAGTGCTAATAGACAGGGGACCATGAACACTGAAGCTTTCTTT,CSANRQGTMNTEAFF
few,TRBJ2-1,TRBV6-1,.,TGTGCCAGCCGATTGTCCGGTCTCGGTGAGCAGTTCTTC,CASRLSGLGEQFF
.,TRBJ1-1,TRBV5-1,.,TGCGCCAGCGGCAAAGGGGGCACTGAAGCTTTCTTT,CASGKGGTEAFF
few,TRBJ2-2,TRBV11-3,.,TGTGCCAGCAGCTTACATGGCCGTAACACCGGGGAGCTGTTTTTT,CASSLHGRNTGELFF
.,TRBJ2-2,TRBV6-5,.,TGTGCCAGCAGTTACGGTAGTGGGGTTACCGGGGAGCTGTTTTTT,CASSYGSGVTGELFF
many,TRBJ1-1,TRBV12-3/TRBV12-4,TRBD1,TGTGCCATCGATCTTGGGATACCAGGGGGTGAAGCTTTCTTT,CAIDLGIPGGEAFF
few,TRBJ1-1,TRBV6-1,.,TGTGCCAGCAGTCGCGGGCGAAGGGGCGCGGACACTGAAGCTTTCTTT,CASSRGRRGADTEAFF
.,TRBJ2-3,TRBV28,.,TGTGCCAGCAGTCTAGCCGCCAACCTTGTAGCGCTTGGCACAGATACGCAGTATTTT,CASSLAANLVALGTDTQYF
.,TRBJ2-1,TRBV7-6,TRBD2,TGTGCCAGCAGCTTAAGGGCTAGCGGGAGGGTGGGTGAGCAGTTCTTC,CASSLRASGRVGEQFF
many,TRBJ1-3,TRBV12-3/TRBV12-4,.,TGTGCCAGCAGTTTAAATGGAAACACCATATATTTT,CASSLNGNTIYF
.,TRBJ2-5,TRBV24-1,.,TGTGCCACCAGTGACTGGACCAAAGAGACCCAGTACTTC,CATSDWTKETQYF
.,TRBJ2-1,TRBV19,.,TGTGCCAGTTGCGCCGACGGAAACAATGAGCAGTTCTTC,CASCADGNNEQFF
few,TRBJ1-3,TRBV11-2,.,TGTGCCAGCAGCTTAGTGTCGTTTCTTCGTACAGGCTCTAAGTATGGAAACACCATATATTTT,CASSLVSFLRTGSKYGNTIYF
few,TRBJ2-3,TRBV5-1,TRBD2,TGCGCCAGCAGCTTGGTTGGCGGGGGGGTAAATACGCAGTATTTT,CASSLVGGGVNTQYF
few,TRBJ2-1,TRBV6-1,.,TGTGCCAGCACCTCGGACCGGTCTCTTTACAATGAGCAGTTCTTC,CASTSDRSLYNEQFF
.,TRBJ2-6,TRBV7-3,TRBD1,TGTGCCAGCAGCTACAGGGGGCTTGGGGCCAACGTCCTGACTTTC,CASSYRGLGANVLTF
.,TRBJ2-3,TRBV13,.,TGTGCCAGCAGCCTGAATGCAGCAGATACGCAGTATTTT,CASSLNAADTQYF
few,TRBJ2-3,TRBV5-8,.,TGTGCCAGCAGCTTTGACAGGCTCACAGATACGCAGTATTTT,CASSFDRLTDTQYF
.,TRBJ1-1,TRBV18,TRBD1,TGTGCCAGCTCACGGGACAGCCTGAACACTGAAGCTTTCTTT,CASSRDSLNTEAFF
.,TRBJ1-1,TRBV11-3,TRBD1,TGTGCCAGCAGCTTGGCCGGGACAGGGTCCAAACAGGAAGCTTTCTTT,CASSLAGTGSKQEAFF
few,TRBJ2-4,TRBV2,TRBD2,TGTGCCAGCAGTGAAGCGGGGGGGATACGGAACATTCAGTACTTC,CASSEAGGIRNIQYF
many,TRBJ2-7,TRBV20-1,TRBD1,TGCAGTGCTAGAGCAGGGGGCTATTTGGAGCAGTACTTC,CSARAGGYLEQYF